This T cell receptor beta chain derives from a study of response to subunit inactivated influenza vaccine. General observations from the study: Researchers suggested that each seasonal influenza vaccination recruits few new T cells.

TCRdb used MiXCR to reprocess the RT-PCR reads, holding one entry per CDR3 protein. Among over 800,000 distinct CDR3 sequences listed, approximately 22% were seen once. As to this clonotype: Antigen unknown.

The length of the CDR3 is 17 residues. With 5 bases clipped from V and 0 bases from J, the junction kept 4 bases outside the gene matches. The source of this sequence is a man between 50 and 59 years old who received an inactivated influenza vaccine. Sample: PBMCs from blood, taken approximately 5 days after vaccination. The gene calls are TRBV12-3 or TRBV12-4 and TRBJ2-2, with 12 bases fitting TRBD2. The CDR3 DNA is TGTGCCAGCAGTCGGACTAGCGGGGCAACGAACACCGGGGAGCTGTTTTTT. Its protein is CASSRTSGATNTGELFF.